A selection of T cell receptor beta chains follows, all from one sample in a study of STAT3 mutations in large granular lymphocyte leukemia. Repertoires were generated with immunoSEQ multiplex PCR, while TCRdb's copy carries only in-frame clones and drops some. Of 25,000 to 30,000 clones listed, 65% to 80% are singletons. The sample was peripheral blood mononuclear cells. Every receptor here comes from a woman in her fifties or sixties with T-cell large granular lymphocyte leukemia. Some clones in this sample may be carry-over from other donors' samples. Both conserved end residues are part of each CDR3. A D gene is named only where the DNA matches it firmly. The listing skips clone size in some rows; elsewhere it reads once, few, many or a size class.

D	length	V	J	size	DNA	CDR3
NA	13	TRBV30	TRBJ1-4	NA	TGTGCCTGGATGTACAGGTCTCGGGAAAAACTGTTTTTT	CAWMYRSREKLFF
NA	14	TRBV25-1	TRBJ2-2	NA	TGTGCCAGCAGTGAATCTCGGCGGACCGGGGAGCTGTTTTTT	CASSESRRTGELFF
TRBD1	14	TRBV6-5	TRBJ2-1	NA	TGTGCCAGCAGTAAGGGACAGGGAGGCAATGAGCAGTTCTTC	CASSKGQGGNEQFF
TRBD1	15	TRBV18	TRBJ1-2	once	TGTGCCAGCTCACCATCCCGGGACAGCTTATATGGCTACACCTTC	CASSPSRDSLYGYTF
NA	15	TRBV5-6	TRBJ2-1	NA	TGTGCCAGCAGCGCGGAATTGGAGTATATAAATGAGCAGTTCTTC	CASSAELEYINEQFF
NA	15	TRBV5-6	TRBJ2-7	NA	TGTGCCAGCAGCTTTTACGGACTCGCTTCCTACGAGCAGTACTTC	CASSFYGLASYEQYF
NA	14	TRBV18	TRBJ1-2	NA	TGTGCCAGCTCACTCAAGGCCCGGACGGATGGCTACACCTTC	CASSLKARTDGYTF
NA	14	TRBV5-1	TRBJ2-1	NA	TGCGCCAGCAGCTTGGGCCCGGGAGTTGGCGAGCAGTTCTTC	CASSLGPGVGEQFF
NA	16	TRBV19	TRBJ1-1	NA	TGTGCCAGTAGTATATCAGGAATTCGGGTGAACACTGAAGCTTTCTTT	CASSISGIRVNTEAFF
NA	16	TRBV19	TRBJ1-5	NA	TGTGCCAGTAAGTTTATCGGACAGCGCCTCAATCAGCCCCAGCATTTT	CASKFIGQRLNQPQHF
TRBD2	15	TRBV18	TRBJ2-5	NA	TGTGCCAGCTCACCAACACTAGCGGGAGAAGAGACCCAGTACTTC	CASSPTLAGEETQYF
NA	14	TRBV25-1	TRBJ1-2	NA	TGTGCCAGCAGCAGACGAGGACAGACCTATGGCTACACCTTC	CASSRRGQTYGYTF
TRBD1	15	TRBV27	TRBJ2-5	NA	TGTGCCAGCAGCACAGGGGGGAATCGCCAAGAGACCCAGTACTTC	CASSTGGNRQETQYF
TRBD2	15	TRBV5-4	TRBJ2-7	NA	TGTGCCAGCAGCTTTCTAGCGGGAGTATCGGGCGAGCAGTACTTC	CASSFLAGVSGEQYF
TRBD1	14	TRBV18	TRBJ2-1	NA	TGTGCCAGCTCACCATGGGACAGGGTAGCGGAGCAGTTCTTC	CASSPWDRVAEQFF
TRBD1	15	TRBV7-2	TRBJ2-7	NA	TGTGCCAGCAGCAAACAAGGGGGCGCCTACTACGAGCAGTACTTC	CASSKQGGAYYEQYF
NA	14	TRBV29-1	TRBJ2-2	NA	TGCAGCGTTGGTGCGGGGACGGGCACCGGGGAGCTGTTTTTT	CSVGAGTGTGELFF
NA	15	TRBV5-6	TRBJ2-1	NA	TGTGCCAGCAGCTTAGCTAGTATCTCCTACAATGAGCAGTTCTTC	CASSLASISYNEQFF
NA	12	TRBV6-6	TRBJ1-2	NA	TGTGCCAGCAGGTCTGTAAACTATGGCTACACCTTC	CASRSVNYGYTF
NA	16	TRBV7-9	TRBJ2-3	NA	TGTGCCAGCAGCCGAGGGCGGGCTAGCGGCACAGATACGCAGTATTTT	CASSRGRASGTDTQYF
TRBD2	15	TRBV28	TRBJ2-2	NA	TGTGCCAGCAGCCTCGGGACTAGCGGAACCGGGGAGCTGTTTTTT	CASSLGTSGTGELFF
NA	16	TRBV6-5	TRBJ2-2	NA	TGTGCCAGCAGTTCACGGGCAGGGTCGAACACCGGGGAGCTGTTTTTT	CASSSRAGSNTGELFF